The 10 T cell receptor beta chains in this list originate from one sample, sequenced in a study of tissue T cells after allogeneic stem cell transplantation. Steroid-refractory graft-versus-host disease after allogeneic hematopoietic cell transplant qualified adults for prospective research-autopsy enrollment. Libraries were prepared by immunoSEQ multiplex PCR; TCRdb keeps only in-frame clonotypes and omits some of them. The sample lists fewer than 3,000 clones, 50% to 65% occurring once. Specimen: duodenal tissue, collected at autopsy. The receptors derive from an older male patient with steroid-refractory graft-versus-host disease after an allogeneic stem cell transplant. Part of the T cells may come from the graft donor.

The J gene is TRBJ2-2, the V gene TRBV7-2; D may be TRBD2 (7 bases). Per the germline V gene, CDR1 is SGHTA and CDR2 is FQGNSA. This CDR3 is built from 16 residues. V was trimmed by 2 bases and J by 4 bases, leaving 14 bases between them. The DNA for the CDR3 is TGTGCCAGCAGCTTAAACGGTGGGGGGGCCACCGGGGAGCTGTTTTTT. Translated, it gives CASSLNGGGATGELFF.

The rearrangement uses TRBV4-2 and TRBJ2-1, with 10 bases matching TRBD2. Germline CDR1 and CDR2: LGHNA and YNFKEQ. V was pared by 10 bases and J by 5 bases, with 2 bases of the junction left unmatched. This CDR3 is built from 12 residues. The CDR3 DNA sequence: TGTGCCACCGGGACTAGCGACAATGAGCAGTTCTTC. This sequence encodes CATGTSDNEQFF.

This clone was seen only once. The V gene is TRBV21-1, the J gene TRBJ1-2; no DNA check was done on the table's D call, TRBD1. TRBV21-1 is annotated as a pseudogene. The length of the CDR3 is 14 residues. The CDR3 sequence is CANLSGQKSIGYTF. In nucleotides, the CDR3 is TGTGCCAATCTATCGGGACAAAAGTCAATAGGCTACACCTTC.

The chain couples TRBV6-2 or TRBV6-3 to TRBJ2-6; no clear D gene. The CDR3 length is 17 residues. The V end lost 2 bases, the J end lost 0 bases, and 11 bases lay between the germline ends. The germline V gene encodes CDR1 MNHEY and CDR2 SVGEGT. The CDR3 DNA reads as TGTGCCAGCAGTTACGTAGTCGCCCTCTCTGGGGCCAACGTCCTGACTTTC. Residues: CASSYVVALSGANVLTF.

The J gene is TRBJ1-1, the V gene TRBV6-1; the match to TRBD1 covers 8 bases. With V trimmed by 2 bases and J by 9 bases, 8 bases remained unmatched. The CDR3 length is 14 residues. Germline V CDR1 and CDR2: MNHNS, SASEGT. CDR3 bases: TGTGCCAGCAGTGAACTCGGGGCAGGGGGCAAAGCTTTCTTT. It specifies CASSELGAGGKAFF.

This chain joins TRBV12-5 and TRBJ2-7; TRBD1 matches 7 bases. The CDR3 runs 15 residues. V dropped 1 base and J dropped 2; count of bases not matched to a gene: 5. Germline assignment: CDR1 LGHNT and CDR2 FRNRAP. DNA for the CDR3: TGTGCTAGTGGTTTGGCCACCGGGACAGCCTACGAGCAGTACTTC. This codes for CASGLATGTAYEQYF.

CDR3 sequence (DNA): TGTGCCAGCAGCAAGGGGGGAAGAGCTGAAGCTTTCTTT. Protein sequence: CASSKGGRAEAFF. This chain links TRBV11-1 with TRBJ1-1, with D tentatively TRBD1 (6 bases). Germline-derived CDR1 and CDR2 are SGHAT and FQDESV (reference sequence). The germline V and J ends were trimmed by 5 bases and 6 bases, with 13 bases remaining between them. The CDR3 extends over 13 amino acids.

The gene calls are TRBV30 and TRBJ1-6; unclear D gene. The V end was cut by 3 bases, the J end by 7 bases, with 19 bases between. This CDR3 spans 16 amino acids. Germline lookup yields CDR1 GTSNPN and CDR2 SVGIG (reference sequence). The CDR3 nucleotides are TGTGCCTGGAGAGCCCTAGTGATAGGAGCCAATTCACCCCTCCACTTT. Translation: CAWRALVIGANSPLHF.

This chain uses TRBV10-3 with TRBJ1-2; D uncertain. V dropped 4 bases and J dropped 5 bases, with 8 bases sitting between them. Germline CDR1 is ENHRY and CDR2 is SYGVKD. This CDR3 contains 12 residues. CDR3 DNA sequence: TGTGCCATCAGTGGGATTCCTTATGGCTACACCTTC. Residues: CAISGIPYGYTF.

The CDR3, as DNA: TGCAGTGCTATGGGCTCCTACGAGCAGTACTTC. This translates into CSAMGSYEQYF. The rearrangement joins TRBV20-1 to TRBJ2-7; D call uncertain. V gave up 4 bases and J gave up 0 bases, with 4 bases separating them. CDR3 size: 11 residues. The germline gives CDR1 DFQATT, CDR2 SNEGSKA (reference sequence).